What follows are 5 T cell receptor beta chains derived from one specimen sequenced in a study of STAT5B mutations in CD4+ large granular lymphocyte leukemia. Data came from immunoSEQ multiplex PCR; TCRdb stores just in-frame clones and leaves some out. The sample shows 30,000 to 40,000 clones, roughly 88% of them seen only once. The sequencing input was CD4+ T cells from blood buffy coats. These receptors were obtained from a human donor in good health.

CDR3 DNA: TGTGCCAGTAGTATAGGGGCAACGAGGGGCTACACCTTC. It is translated as CASSIGATRGYTF. The genes are TRBV19 and TRBJ1-2; D remains unclear. Germline lookup yields CDR1 LNHDA and CDR2 SQIVND (reference sequence). V lost 1 base, J lost 8 bases, and 11 bases lay in between. The CDR3 runs to 13 residues. Filled out from reference TRBV19 and TRBJ1-2, the complete variable domain reads DGGITQSPKYLFRKEGQNVTLSCEQNLNHDAMYWYRQDPGQGLRLIYYSQIVNDFQKGDIAEGYSVSREKKESFPLTVTSAQKNPTAFYLCASSIGATRGYTFGSGTRLTVV.

The V gene is TRBV19, the J gene TRBJ1-3; unclear D gene. Germline loops: CDR1 LNHDA, CDR2 SQIVND (reference sequence). CDR3 length: 13 amino acids. Trimming took off 7 bases at V and 0 bases at J, with 7 bases between the two ends. CDR3 sequence (DNA): TGTGCCAGTATTAGGAGCTCTGGAAACACCATATATTTT. Translating it yields CASIRSSGNTIYF.

Only a few counts were recorded for this clone. The rearrangement uses TRBV7-9 and TRBJ2-7; no definite D call. The V gene lost 1 base and the J gene lost 5 bases, with 15 bases spanning the gap. CDR1 and CDR2 from the germline V gene are SEHNR and FQNEAQ (reference sequence). This CDR3 is built from 15 residues. The CDR3 nucleotides are TGTGCCAGCAGCTTAGAAGCCCACTGGGTCCACGAGCAGTACTTC. Its translation: CASSLEAHWVHEQYF.

V gene TRBV6-5 combines with J gene TRBJ1-1; D is unresolved. The germline V gene has CDR1 MNHEY and CDR2 SVGAGI. This CDR3 has 8 amino acids. Written as DNA, the CDR3 is TGTTTCTACACTGAAGCTTTCTTT. Its protein product is CFYTEAFF.

The chain recombines TRBV4-3 with TRBJ2-7, with TRBD1 as a possible D gene (5 bases). V was shortened by 3 bases and J by 7 bases, with 13 bases between the two germline ends. CDR3 length: 13 residues. Looked up from germline, CDR1 is LGHNA and CDR2 is YSLEER. CDR3 region: CASSQGRQEEQYF. In nucleotides, the CDR3 is TGCGCCAGCAGCCAGGGGCGTCAGGAGGAGCAGTACTTC.